The 20 T cell receptor beta chains in this list originate from one sample, sequenced in a study of beta chain features in type 1 diabetes. Overall study results and limits: Type 1 diabetes patients had TCRB CDR3s that were shorter (moderately but significantly so) in all four CD4+ subsets.

Reverse transcribing all isolated RNA meant expressed TCRB transcripts were sequenced. Sequenced by immunoSEQ multiplex PCR; TCRdb stores in-frame clones only, minus some. The data contain hundreds of thousands of clones, 9.3% of them singletons. Antigen specificity for these receptors is unknown. The source material was central memory CD4+ T cells from blood. These receptor sequences come from a man aged 25 to 45 with type 1 diabetes.

This clone was picked up a small number of times. In DNA, the CDR3 is TGTGCCAGCAGCTTAGAAGGTCCACTTTCCCCGTTCGGGTTCTTC. This sequence encodes CASSLEGPLSPFGFF. The chain employs TRBV7-2 and TRBJ2-1; the D is unclear. The CDR3 covers 15 residues. The V end was cut by 1 base, the J end by 15 bases, with 22 bases between. Germline lookup yields CDR1 SGHTA and CDR2 FQGNSA.

This clone was observed a few times. The chain employs TRBV27 and TRBJ2-7; D may correspond to TRBD1 or TRBD2 (5 bases each). Germline V gene lookup returns CDR1 MNHEY and CDR2 SMNVEV (reference sequence). Trimming shortened V by 2 bases and J by 2 bases, and 7 bases separated the two germline ends. CDR3 length equals 13 residues. DNA of the CDR3: TGTGCCAGCAGTTTAGTGGGACCCTACGAGCAGTACTTC. Protein: CASSLVGPYEQYF.

The V gene is TRBV10-1, the J gene TRBJ2-1; the match to TRBD2 covers 10 bases. Germline V gene sequence: CDR1 WNHNN, CDR2 SYGVQD (reference sequence). The CDR3 has 15 amino acids. With V trimmed by 5 bases and J by 5 bases, 6 bases remained unmatched. The CDR3, as DNA: TGCGCCAGCAGTCCGCGTCTAGCGGGGGACAATGAGCAGTTCTTC. Translating it yields CASSPRLAGDNEQFF.

This clone was detected only a few times. The chain joins TRBV20-1 to TRBJ2-7; D is unresolved. The CDR3 totals 11 residues. V lost 0 bases and J 9 bases, leaving 9 bases between the germline ends. Germline values: CDR1 DFQATT, CDR2 SNEGSKA (reference sequence). The CDR3 bases are TGCAGTGCTAGAGATCAACCCGGGCAGTACTTC. Its protein is CSARDQPGQYF.

This clone showed up just a few times. The rearrangement uses TRBV7-2 and TRBJ1-6; a weak D match, TRBD1 (5 bases). Germline V CDR1 and CDR2: SGHTA, FQGNSA. V was pared by 5 bases and J by 8 bases, with 16 bases between. The CDR3 loop spans 15 amino acids. The CDR3, as DNA: TGTGCCAGCAGCCCCCGCCCCCGAGGGGATTCACCCCTCCACTTT. It encodes CASSPRPRGDSPLHF. Variable domain in full (rest from reference TRBV7-2 and TRBJ1-6): GAGVSQSPSNKVTEKGKDVELRCDPISGHTALYWYRQSLGQGLEFLIYFQGNSAPDKSGLPSDRFSAERTGGSVSTLTIQRTQQEDSAVYLCASSPRPRGDSPLHFGNGTRLTVT.

This clone was counted at least ten times. This sample includes further DNA sequences coding for the same CDR3. The CDR3, as DNA: TGTGCCAGCAGTCTCTTGAACACTGAAGCTTTCTTT. Its protein is CASSLLNTEAFF. The chain carries TRBV28 and TRBJ1-1; D is undetermined. V lost 5 bases and J lost 0, with 4 bases in between. The length of the CDR3 is 12 residues. Germline CDR1 reads MDHEN; CDR2 reads SYDVKM. The whole variable domain, remainder taken from reference TRBV28 and TRBJ1-1, is DVKVTQSSRYLVKRTGEKVFLECVQDMDHENMFWYRQDPGLGLRLIYFSYDVKMKEKGDIPEGYSVSREKKERFSLILESASTNQTSMYLCASSLLNTEAFFGQGTRLTVV.

The chain combines TRBV6-6 with TRBJ1-1; D is undetermined. The CDR3 covers 15 residues. Looked up from germline, CDR1 is MNHNY and CDR2 is SVGAGI (reference sequence). Deletions cut 2 bases from V and 1 base from J, with 11 bases between. The CDR3 DNA follows: TGTGCCAGCAGTTACACGGGCTGGGGGAACACTGAAGCTTTCTTT. Its translation is CASSYTGWGNTEAFF.

This clone was observed a handful of times. V usage is TRBV6-5 and J usage is TRBJ1-6, with D unclear. CDR1 and CDR2 from the germline V gene are MNHEY and SVGAGI. The CDR3 contains 15 residues. Trimming removed 2 bases at V and 8 bases at J, with 13 bases between. The CDR3: CASSYGSQEDSPLHF. In DNA form, the CDR3 reads TGTGCCAGCAGTTACGGTTCCCAGGAGGATTCACCCCTCCACTTT.

There are a few counts of this clone. This chain uses TRBV29-1 with TRBJ2-4; 7 positions agree with TRBD1. The CDR3 is 15 amino acids. The trim removed 6 bases at V and 0 bases at J, leaving 8 bases unmatched. Germline CDR1 SQVTM, CDR2 ANQGSEA. CDR3 DNA: TGCAGCGTCCGTCCAGGGGGAATAGCCAAAAACATTCAGTACTTC. Protein product: CSVRPGGIAKNIQYF.

This clone was recorded many times. An end of the junction differs from the germline gene, which may be a read error. The J gene is TRBJ2-1, the V gene TRBV7-7, with D perhaps being TRBD1 or TRBD2 (5 bases each). CDR3 size: 13 residues. Germline V gene data show CDR1 as SSHAT and CDR2 as FNYEAQ (reference sequence). CDR3: CASSLGRGYEQFF. Written as DNA, the CDR3 is TGTGCTAGCAGCCTGGGACGGGGCTATGAGCAGTTCTTC.

The genes are TRBV7-9 and TRBJ1-1; 8 bases align to TRBD1. The CDR3 sequence is 15 residues long. V was pared by 4 bases and J by 0 bases, with 4 bases of the junction left unmatched. Looked up from germline, CDR1 is SEHNR and CDR2 is FQNEAQ (reference sequence). CDR3 sequence: CASSSMDRVNTEAFF. The DNA for the CDR3 is TGTGCCAGCAGCTCGATGGACAGGGTGAACACTGAAGCTTTCTTT.

The gene calls are TRBV10-3 and TRBJ1-2; 7 nucleotides agree with TRBD1. V was clipped by 10 bases and J by 10 bases; unmatched bases: 6. Germline CDR1 ENHRY, CDR2 SYGVKD. The CDR3 runs to 10 residues. The DNA for the CDR3 is TGTGCCACGAGAACAGGGGACTACACCTTC. Amino acid sequence: CATRTGDYTF.

This clone was detected only a few times. This sequence joins TRBV4-3 and TRBJ1-2; D ambiguous. V was cut by 0 bases and J by 1 base, with 12 bases left in between. CDR3 length: 16 residues. Germline V CDR1 and CDR2: LGHNA, YSLEER. This chain's CDR3 is CASSQDLMTGNYGYTF. The CDR3 bases are TGCGCCAGCAGCCAAGATCTAATGACGGGTAACTATGGCTACACCTTC.

The table lists this clone with many counts. The V call is TRBV15, the J call TRBJ2-1, with 7 bases identical to TRBD1. With 0 bases clipped from V and 2 bases from J, the junction kept 4 bases outside the gene matches. Germline-derived CDR1 and CDR2 are LNHNV and YYDKDF (reference sequence). CDR3 length: 16 residues. CDR3 nucleotides: TGTGCCACCAGCAGAGATAGGACAGGAGCCTACAATGAGCAGTTCTTC. Translation gives CATSRDRTGAYNEQFF.

Details on this clone: Additional DNA sequences in this sample encode the identical CDR3. The V gene is TRBV2, the J gene TRBJ2-7, with TRBD1 matching over 9 bases. With V trimmed by 6 bases and J by 3 bases, 6 bases remained unmatched. Germline CDR1 reads SNHLY; CDR2 reads FYNNEI. The CDR3 has 14 amino acids. CDR3 nucleotide sequence: TGTGCCAGCAGCTCCGGGACAGGGTTCTACGAGCAGTACTTC. Protein sequence: CASSSGTGFYEQYF.

Many counts were recorded for this clone. The V gene is TRBV6-5, the J gene TRBJ1-2; D uncertain. Germline V CDR1 and CDR2: MNHEY, SVGAGI. There are 12 residues in the CDR3. The germline V and J ends were trimmed by 6 bases and 8 bases, with 13 bases remaining between them. This CDR3 reads CASRTVVGGYTF. CDR3 sequence (DNA): TGTGCCAGCAGAACAGTCGTAGGGGGCTACACCTTC.

The genes are TRBV2 and TRBJ1-2; D gene ambiguous. The CDR3 contains 14 residues. Between the trimmed V and J ends, which lost 3 bases and 0 bases, there was a span of 8 bases. Germline V CDR1 and CDR2: SNHLY, FYNNEI. The CDR3 sequence: CASSDKRTNYGYTF. Here the CDR3 DNA reads TGTGCCAGCAGTGATAAGAGAACTAACTATGGCTACACCTTC.

The chain couples TRBV25-1 to TRBJ2-5; no reliable D call. V lost 8 bases, J lost 3 bases, and 7 bases lay in between. In germline, CDR1 is MGHDK, CDR2 SYGVNS. The CDR3 length is 11 residues. In DNA form, the CDR3 reads TGTGCCAGCGCCACGGAAGAGACCCAGTACTTC. It yields the protein CASATEETQYF.

The chain is built from TRBV11-2 and TRBJ1-6; D not certain. The CDR3 covers 13 residues. V was cut by 5 bases and J by 13 bases, with 15 bases left in between. Germline V lookup: CDR1 SGHAT, CDR2 FQNNGV. The CDR3 DNA reads as TGTGCCAGCAGCCCGGCAGGCGTCCTGCCCCTCCACTTT. Protein: CASSPAGVLPLHF.

This clone was counted a few times. The V call is TRBV30, the J call TRBJ1-1, with TRBD1 as a possible D gene (6 bases). Germline lookup yields CDR1 GTSNPN and CDR2 SVGIG (reference sequence). The CDR3 runs 14 residues. V shed 0 bases and J shed 5 bases, with 13 bases lying between them. CDR3 amino acids: CAWSVLGQGTEAFF. CDR3 DNA: TGTGCCTGGAGTGTATTGGGGCAGGGGACTGAAGCTTTCTTT.